This is a list of T cell receptor beta chains from one sample in a study of primary melanoma T cells and metastatic recurrence. Clones were read by immunoSEQ multiplex PCR, and TCRdb kept only the in-frame ones, dropping some. In the table there are several hundred clones, around 72% of which are singletons. Sequencing was carried out using melanoma tumor tissue. These receptors were collected from a human donor with melanoma. The CDR3 runs from the conserved cysteine through the conserved F or W. The D gene is left open where the match is weak. A row's size may be missing; if present it is once, few, many or a size class.

v_call	clone_size	d_call	j_call	cdr3_aa	cdr3_nt
TRBV18	.	.	TRBJ1-2	CASSPAALNYGYTF	TGTGCCAGCTCACCGGCGGCCCTTAACTATGGCTACACCTTC
TRBV15	.	TRBD2	TRBJ2-1	CATSRVSGTSGINEQFF	TGTGCCACCAGCAGAGTCTCCGGGACTAGCGGTATTAATGAGCAGTTCTTC
TRBV6-8	.	.	TRBJ2-5	CASSEISTQETQYF	TGTGCCAGCAGTGAGATATCAACCCAAGAGACCCAGTACTTC
TRBV28	few	.	TRBJ1-1	CASSFGGTEAFF	TGTGCCAGCAGTTTTGGGGGAACTGAAGCTTTCTTT
TRBV19	.	.	TRBJ1-3	CASSVTGSGNTIYF	TGTGCCAGTAGTGTGACAGGCTCTGGAAACACCATATATTTT
TRBV6-8	few	.	TRBJ2-1	CASSYGAGENNEQFF	TGTGCCAGCAGTTACGGGGCGGGCGAGAACAATGAGCAGTTCTTC
TRBV18	.	TRBD2	TRBJ2-7	CASSPPTSGARGEQYF	TGTGCCAGCTCACCCCCGACTAGCGGGGCCAGAGGCGAGCAGTACTTC
TRBV19	.	TRBD1	TRBJ2-5	CASSTSGTGVSQYF	TGTGCCAGTAGTACCTCCGGGACAGGGGTGTCCCAGTACTTC
TRBV19	.	.	TRBJ2-5	CASSFGRGGTQYF	TGTGCCAGTAGTTTTGGCAGGGGGGGGACCCAGTACTTC
TRBV28	few	TRBD1	TRBJ2-5	CASSARTGVTQETQYF	TGTGCCAGCAGTGCCCGGACAGGAGTAACTCAAGAGACCCAGTACTTC
TRBV29-1	.	.	TRBJ2-7	CSTSSGAYEQYF	TGCAGCACCTCTTCGGGGGCCTACGAGCAGTACTTC
TRBV11-3	.	.	TRBJ1-3	CASSLKGLGNTIYF	TGTGCCAGCAGCTTAAAAGGGCTTGGAAACACCATATATTTT
TRBV28	.	.	TRBJ2-3	CASRFRRGTDTQYF	TGTGCCAGCAGGTTCCGACGCGGCACAGATACGCAGTATTTT
TRBV14	.	TRBD1	TRBJ2-1	CASSQEPGQGNEQFF	TGTGCCAGCAGCCAGGAACCGGGACAGGGTAATGAGCAGTTCTTC